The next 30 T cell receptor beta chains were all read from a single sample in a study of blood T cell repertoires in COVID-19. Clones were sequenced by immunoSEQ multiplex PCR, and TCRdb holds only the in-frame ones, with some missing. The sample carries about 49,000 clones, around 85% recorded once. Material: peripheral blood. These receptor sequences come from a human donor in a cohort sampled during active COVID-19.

CDR3 sequence reads: CATSDLAGTGSYEQYF. CDR3 sequence (DNA): TGTGCCACCAGTGATTTGGCCGGGACAGGGAGCTACGAGCAGTACTTC. The V gene is TRBV24-1, the J gene TRBJ2-7; 9 bases match TRBD1. V trimming: 0 bases; J trimming: 3 bases; junction bases outside the gene matches: 5. This CDR3 contains 16 residues. CDR1 and CDR2 from the germline V gene are KGHDR and SFDVKD.

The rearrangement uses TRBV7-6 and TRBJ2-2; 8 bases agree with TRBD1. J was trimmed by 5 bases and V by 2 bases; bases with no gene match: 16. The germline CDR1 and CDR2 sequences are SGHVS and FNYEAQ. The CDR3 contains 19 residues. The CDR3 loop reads CASSLPPSWGTGTTGELFF. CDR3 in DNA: TGTGCCAGCAGCTTACCCCCCTCGTGGGGGACAGGTACAACCGGGGAGCTGTTTTTT.

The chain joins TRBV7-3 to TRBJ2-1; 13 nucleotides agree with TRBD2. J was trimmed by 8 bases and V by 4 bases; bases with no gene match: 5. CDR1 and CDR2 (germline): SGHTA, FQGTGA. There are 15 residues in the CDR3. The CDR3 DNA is TGTGCCAGCAGCTCCGGGACTAGCGGGATCTATGAGCAGTTCTTC. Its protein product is CASSSGTSGIYEQFF.

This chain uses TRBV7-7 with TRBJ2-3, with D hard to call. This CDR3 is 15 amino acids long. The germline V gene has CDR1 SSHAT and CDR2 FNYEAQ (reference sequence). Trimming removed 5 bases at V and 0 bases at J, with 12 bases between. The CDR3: CASSVDGASTDTQYF. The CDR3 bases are TGTGCCAGCAGCGTCGACGGAGCTAGCACAGATACGCAGTATTTT. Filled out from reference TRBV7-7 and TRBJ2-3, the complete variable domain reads GAGVSQSPRYKVTKRGQDVTLRCDPISSHATLYWYQQALGQGPEFLTYFNYEAQPDKSGLPSDRFSAERPEGSISTLTIQRTEQRDSAMYRCASSVDGASTDTQYFGPGTRLTVL.

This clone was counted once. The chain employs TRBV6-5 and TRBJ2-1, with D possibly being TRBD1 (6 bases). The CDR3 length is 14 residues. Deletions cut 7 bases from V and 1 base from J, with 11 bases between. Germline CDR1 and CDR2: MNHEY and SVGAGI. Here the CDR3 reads CASIGQGSYNEQFF. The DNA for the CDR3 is TGTGCCAGCATTGGGCAGGGGTCCTACAATGAGCAGTTCTTC.

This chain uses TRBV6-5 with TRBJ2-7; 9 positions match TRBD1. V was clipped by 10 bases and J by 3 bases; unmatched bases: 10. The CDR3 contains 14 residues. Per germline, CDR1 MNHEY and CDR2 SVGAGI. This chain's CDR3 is CATAGTGSLYEQYF. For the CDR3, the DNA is TGTGCCACCGCGGGGACAGGGAGCCTCTACGAGCAGTACTTC.

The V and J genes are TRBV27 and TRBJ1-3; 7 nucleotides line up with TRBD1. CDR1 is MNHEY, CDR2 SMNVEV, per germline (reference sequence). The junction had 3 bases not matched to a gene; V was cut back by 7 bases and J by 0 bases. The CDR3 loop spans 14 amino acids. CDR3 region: CASKGQLSGNTIYF. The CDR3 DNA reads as TGTGCCAGCAAGGGACAGCTCTCTGGAAACACCATATATTTT.

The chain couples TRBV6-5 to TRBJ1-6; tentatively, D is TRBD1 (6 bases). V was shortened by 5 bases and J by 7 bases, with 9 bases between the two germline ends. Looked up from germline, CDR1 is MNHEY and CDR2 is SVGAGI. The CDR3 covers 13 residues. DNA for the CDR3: TGTGCCAGCAGTCCTACAGGGAATTCACCCCTCCACTTT. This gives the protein CASSPTGNSPLHF.

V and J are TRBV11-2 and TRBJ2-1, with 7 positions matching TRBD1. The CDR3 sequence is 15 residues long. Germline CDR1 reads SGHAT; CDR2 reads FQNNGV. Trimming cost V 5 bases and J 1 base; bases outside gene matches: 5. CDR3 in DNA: TGTGCCAGCAGCCGGACAGGTAGTTCCTACAATGAGCAGTTCTTC. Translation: CASSRTGSSYNEQFF. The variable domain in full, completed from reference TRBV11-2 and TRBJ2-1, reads EAGVAQSPRYKIIEKRQSVAFWCNPISGHATLYWYQQILGQGPKLLIQFQNNGVVDDSQLPKDRFSAERLKGVDSTLKIQPAKLEDSAVYLCASSRTGSSYNEQFFGPGTRLTVL.

CDR3 nucleotides: TGTGCCAGCAGTGAAAGACGCCTTGGCGCGGGGGGGACCTACGAGCAGTACTTC. Translation: CASSERRLGAGGTYEQYF. V usage is TRBV2 and J usage is TRBJ2-7; 9 bases align to TRBD2. Germline V gives CDR1 SNHLY, CDR2 FYNNEI. Germline trimming cut 2 bases from V and 2 bases from J; bases unmatched to any gene: 13. The CDR3 is 18 amino acids. Complete variable domain (other parts from reference TRBV2 and TRBJ2-7): EPEVTQTPSHQVTQMGQEVILRCVPISNHLYFYWYRQILGQKVEFLVSFYNNEISEKSEIFDDQFSVERPDGSNFTLKIRSTKLEDSAMYFCASSERRLGAGGTYEQYFGPGTRLTVT.

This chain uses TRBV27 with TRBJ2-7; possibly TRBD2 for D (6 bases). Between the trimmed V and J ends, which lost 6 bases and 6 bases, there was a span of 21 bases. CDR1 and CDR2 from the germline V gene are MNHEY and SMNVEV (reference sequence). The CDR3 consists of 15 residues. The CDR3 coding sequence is TGTGCCAGCAGCGGGAGAGGGCGGGATGTCTTCGAGCAGTACTTC. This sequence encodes CASSGRGRDVFEQYF.

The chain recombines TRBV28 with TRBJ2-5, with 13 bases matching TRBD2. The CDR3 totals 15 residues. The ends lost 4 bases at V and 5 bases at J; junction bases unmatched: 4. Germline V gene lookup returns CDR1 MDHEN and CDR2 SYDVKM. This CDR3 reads CASSSGLAGAETQYF. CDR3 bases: TGTGCCAGCAGTTCAGGACTAGCGGGAGCTGAGACCCAGTACTTC.

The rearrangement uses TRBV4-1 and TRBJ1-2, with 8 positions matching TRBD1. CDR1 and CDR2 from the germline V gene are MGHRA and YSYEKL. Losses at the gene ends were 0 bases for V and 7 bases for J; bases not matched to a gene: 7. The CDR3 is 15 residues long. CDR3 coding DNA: TGCGCCAGCAGCCAAGATAATTCAGGGGGCCGTGGCTACACCTTC. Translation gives CASSQDNSGGRGYTF.

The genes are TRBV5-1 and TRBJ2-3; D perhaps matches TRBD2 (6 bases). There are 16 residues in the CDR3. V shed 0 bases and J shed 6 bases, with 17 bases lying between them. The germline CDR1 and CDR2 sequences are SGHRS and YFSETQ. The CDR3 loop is CASSLDIGIGRDTQYF. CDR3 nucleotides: TGCGCCAGCAGCTTGGACATCGGCATAGGGAGGGATACGCAGTATTTT.

This chain's CDR3 is CASSESGYGELFF. CDR3 in DNA: TGTGCCAGCAGTGAATCAGGGTATGGGGAGCTGTTTTTT. The chain has TRBV2 and TRBJ2-2, with D maybe TRBD1 (5 bases). CDR3 length: 13 residues. The V gene's germline CDR1 is SNHLY and CDR2 FYNNEI. V shed 2 bases and J shed 8 bases, with 9 bases lying between them.

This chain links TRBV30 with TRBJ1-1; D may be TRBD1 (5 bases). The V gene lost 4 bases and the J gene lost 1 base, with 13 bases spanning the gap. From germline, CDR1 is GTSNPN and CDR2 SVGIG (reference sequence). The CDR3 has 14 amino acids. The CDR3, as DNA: TGTGCCTGGATACGCGGGGGTTCGAACACTGAAGCTTTCTTT. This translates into CAWIRGGSNTEAFF.

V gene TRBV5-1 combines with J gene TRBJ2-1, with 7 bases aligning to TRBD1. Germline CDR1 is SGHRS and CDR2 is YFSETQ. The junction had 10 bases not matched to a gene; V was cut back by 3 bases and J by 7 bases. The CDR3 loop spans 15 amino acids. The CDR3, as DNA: TGCGCCAGCAGCTCTGACAGGGTAATATCAAATGAGCAGTTCTTC. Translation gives CASSSDRVISNEQFF. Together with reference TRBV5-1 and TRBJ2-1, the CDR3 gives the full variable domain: KAGVTQTPRYLIKTRGQQVTLSCSPISGHRSVSWYQQTPGQGLQFLFEYFSETQRNKGNFPGRFSGRQFSNSRSEMNVSTLELGDSALYLCASSSDRVISNEQFFGPGTRLTVL.

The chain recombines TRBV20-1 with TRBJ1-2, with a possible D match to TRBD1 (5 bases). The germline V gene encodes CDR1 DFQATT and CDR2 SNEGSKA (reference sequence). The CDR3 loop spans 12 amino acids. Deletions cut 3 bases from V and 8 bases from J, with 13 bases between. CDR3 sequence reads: CSASLQTEGYTF. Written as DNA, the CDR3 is TGCAGTGCTAGTCTCCAGACAGAAGGCTACACCTTC.

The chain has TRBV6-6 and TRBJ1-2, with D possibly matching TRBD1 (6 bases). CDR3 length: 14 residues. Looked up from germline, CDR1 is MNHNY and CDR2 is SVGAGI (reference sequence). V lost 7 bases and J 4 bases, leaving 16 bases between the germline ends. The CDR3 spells CASTINRGGYGYTF. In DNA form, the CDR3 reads TGTGCCAGCACCATAAATAGGGGGGGCTATGGCTACACCTTC.

This CDR3 is CSAQARGNTEAFF. CDR3 coding DNA: TGCAGCGCACAGGCGAGAGGGAACACTGAAGCTTTCTTT. This sequence joins TRBV29-1 and TRBJ1-1; TRBD1 might be the D (5 bases). Trimming removed 7 bases at V and 1 base at J, with 13 bases between. CDR3 length equals 13 residues. The V gene's germline CDR1 is SQVTM and CDR2 ANQGSEA.

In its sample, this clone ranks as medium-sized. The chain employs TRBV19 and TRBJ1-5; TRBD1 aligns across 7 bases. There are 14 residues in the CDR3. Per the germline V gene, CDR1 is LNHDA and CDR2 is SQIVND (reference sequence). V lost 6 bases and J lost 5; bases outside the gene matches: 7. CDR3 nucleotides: TGTGCCAGTAGAATTAAAGACAGGGATCAGCCCCAGCATTTT. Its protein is CASRIKDRDQPQHF.

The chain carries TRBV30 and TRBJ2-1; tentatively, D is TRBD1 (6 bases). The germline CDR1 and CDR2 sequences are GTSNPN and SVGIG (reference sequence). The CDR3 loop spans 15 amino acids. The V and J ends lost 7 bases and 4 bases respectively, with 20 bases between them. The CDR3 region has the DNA TGTGCCTCTACTTTTGACCAGGGGATATACAATGAGCAGTTCTTC. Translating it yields CASTFDQGIYNEQFF.

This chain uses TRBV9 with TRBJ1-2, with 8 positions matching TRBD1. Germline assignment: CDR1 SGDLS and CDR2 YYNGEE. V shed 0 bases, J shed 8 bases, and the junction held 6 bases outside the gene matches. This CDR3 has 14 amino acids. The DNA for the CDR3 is TGTGCCAGCAGCGTAGCCGGACAGGGCTACGGCTACACCTTC. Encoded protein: CASSVAGQGYGYTF.

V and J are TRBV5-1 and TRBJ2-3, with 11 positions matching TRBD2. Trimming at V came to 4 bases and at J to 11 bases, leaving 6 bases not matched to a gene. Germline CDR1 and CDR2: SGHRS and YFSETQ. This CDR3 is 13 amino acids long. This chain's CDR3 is CASSRLAGLVQYF. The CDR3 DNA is TGCGCCAGCAGCAGACTAGCGGGGTTGGTGCAGTATTTT.

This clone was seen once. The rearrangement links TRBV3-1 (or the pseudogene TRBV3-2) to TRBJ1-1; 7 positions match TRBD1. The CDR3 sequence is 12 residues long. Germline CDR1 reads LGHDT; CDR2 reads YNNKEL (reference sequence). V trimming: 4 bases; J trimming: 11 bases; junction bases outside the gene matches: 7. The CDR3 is CASSRLTGVAFF. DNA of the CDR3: TGTGCCAGCAGCCGATTAACAGGGGTTGCTTTCTTT.

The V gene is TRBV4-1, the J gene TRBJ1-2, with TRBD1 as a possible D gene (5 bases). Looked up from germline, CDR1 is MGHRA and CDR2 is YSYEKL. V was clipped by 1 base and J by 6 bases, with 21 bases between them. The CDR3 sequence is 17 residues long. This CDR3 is CASSQVLPGRGEDGYTF. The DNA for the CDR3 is TGCGCCAGCAGCCAAGTTCTCCCGGGACGGGGGGAGGATGGCTACACCTTC.

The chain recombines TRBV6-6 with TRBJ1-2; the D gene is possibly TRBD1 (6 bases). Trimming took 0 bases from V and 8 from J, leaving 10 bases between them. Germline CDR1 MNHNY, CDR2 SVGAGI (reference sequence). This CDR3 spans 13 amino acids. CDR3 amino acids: CASSYSKGGGYTF. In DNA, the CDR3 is TGTGCCAGCAGTTACTCGAAAGGGGGAGGCTACACCTTC.

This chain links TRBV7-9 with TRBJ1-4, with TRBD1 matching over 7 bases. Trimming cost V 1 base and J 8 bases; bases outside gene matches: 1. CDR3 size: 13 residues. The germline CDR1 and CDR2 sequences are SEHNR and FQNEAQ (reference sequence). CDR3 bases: TGTGCCAGCAGCTTAGGGGACAGCGAAAAACTGTTTTTT. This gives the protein CASSLGDSEKLFF.

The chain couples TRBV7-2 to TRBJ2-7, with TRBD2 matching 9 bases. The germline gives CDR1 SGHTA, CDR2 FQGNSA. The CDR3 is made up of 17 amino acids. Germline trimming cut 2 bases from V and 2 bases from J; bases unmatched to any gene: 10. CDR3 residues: CASSLYVASGTTYEQYF. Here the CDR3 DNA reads TGTGCCAGCAGCTTATACGTGGCTAGCGGGACCACCTACGAGCAGTACTTC.

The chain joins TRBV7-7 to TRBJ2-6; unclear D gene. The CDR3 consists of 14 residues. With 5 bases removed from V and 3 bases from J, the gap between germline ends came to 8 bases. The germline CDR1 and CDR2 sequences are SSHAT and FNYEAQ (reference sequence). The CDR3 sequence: CASSPTGGANVLTF. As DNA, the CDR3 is TGTGCCAGCAGCCCCACGGGTGGGGCCAACGTCCTGACTTTC.